This T cell receptor (beta chain) was sequenced in a study of T-cell reconstitution after alpha-beta-depleted transplantation in children. Details on this clonotype: As yet, its antigen is unknown. Since a much larger clone is just one base distant, this may be a read error.

Trimming pared 2 bases from V and 7 bases from J, leaving 7 bases between. Germline V gene data show CDR1 as SEHNR and CDR2 as FQNEAQ (reference sequence). This CDR3 region has 12 residues. The study's findings and limits: At one year after transplant, newly produced T cells mostly accounted for T-cell counts and diversity. Several hundred expanded graft clones reportedly supplied alpha-beta T cells about two months after transplant.

Unique molecular identifiers were incorporated into the prepared TCRbeta library. Each CDR3 protein gets one entry after TCRdb re-called the PCR reads with MiXCR. The sample consists of more than 300,000 distinct CDR3 sequences, about 16% of them appearing once. The sequencing used PBMCs, mostly from graft donor cells, collected 360 days after TCRalphabeta/CD19-depleted stem cell transplant. The sequence came from a male patient under 10 years old who had a stem cell transplant for acute lymphoblastic leukemia, so the T cells may come from the graft donor. V gene TRBV7-9 combines with J gene TRBJ2-3, with D possibly TRBD1 on 5 matching bases. CDR3 amino acids: CASSLQGNTQYF. CDR3 in DNA: TGTGCCAGCAGCTTACAGGGCAATACGCAGTATTTT.